This TCR beta chain was sequenced in a study of metastatic and nonmetastatic thyroid tumors (dated by TCRdb to about 2020). Looking at the study overall: Repertoires were compared across peripheral blood and tumor or nodule tissue samples from malignant and benign thyroid patients.

The study at large found these results: TCR beta diversity was reported as significantly higher in malignant tumors than in benign nodules, in both blood and tumor samples.

For this clone: Its antigen is not yet known. No base-level quality is on record; no much larger clone is a single base apart. The sample carries other DNA sequences with the same CDR3.

Before undergoing thyroid surgery, none of the patients had been given any kind of treatment. Using T-cell receptor beta sequencing, the researchers looked back retrospectively at clinical samples from patients, gathered between about 2011 and 2019. V is pruned by 8 bases and J by 2 bases, leaving 3 bases of the junction without a gene match. The germline V gene sets CDR1 to MDHEN and CDR2 to SYDVKM. There are 13 amino acids in the CDR3, from cysteine to phenylalanine inclusive. The DNA shown is the 39-base CDR3, in frame from base 1. Libraries came from PCR. The sequencer listed for this sample is Illumina HiSeq 4000. High-throughput sequencing was used to profile the TCR beta-chain CDR3 region of each patient. As for the authors' bioinformatics: A classifier to discriminate distant-metastatic papillary thyroid cancer patients was built from CDR3 differences across clinicopathological groups. The Shannon index was used to measure repertoire diversity, and the Morisita-Horn index was used to measure how similar tumor and blood repertoires were. The public reads were run again by TCRdb, first through fastp at Q25 and then through MiXCR, and only productive beta chains were kept. The V and J calls, along with clone size, are taken from TCRdb and not from the paper's own processing. The sample records tens of thousands of clones, roughly 26% of which are singletons. Around 10% of the sample goes to the ten largest clones.

Sequencing input: blood. The chain is made from TRBV28 and TRBJ2-7, with TRBD2 matching 10 junction bases. The TCR originated in a female donor with papillary thyroid cancer or a benign thyroid nodule (not recorded which). Some clones in this sample may be carry-over from other donors' samples. The bases are TGTGCCAGCCGGACTAGCGGAACCTACGAGCAGTACTTC. Its translation is CASRTSGTYEQYF.